A selection of T cell receptor beta chains follows, all from one sample in a study of T-cell reconstitution after alpha-beta-depleted transplantation in children. TCRdb processed the PCR reads anew with MiXCR; each CDR3 protein has one entry. Of approximately 650,000 distinct CDR3 sequences listed, about 12% are singletons. Sample: PBMCs, taken before TCRalphabeta/CD19-depleted stem cell transplant. The receptor set was obtained from a girl aged 2 to 9 with congenital amegakaryocytic thrombocytopenia, due to receive a stem cell transplant. Each CDR3 is given with its conserved first and last residue. A D gene is named only where the DNA matches it firmly. Clone sizes are given selectively: once, few, many, or a class where the clone is expanded.

TRBV12-3/TRBV12-4,.,.,TRBJ1-1,CASASRRGGFTEAFF,TGTGCCAGCGCATCCCGTCGAGGGGGGTTCACTGAAGCTTTCTTT
TRBV14,.,.,TRBJ1-1,CASSHNLRSTEAFF,TGTGCCAGCAGCCATAACCTCAGGAGCACTGAAGCTTTCTTT
TRBV28,few,.,TRBJ2-5,CASSWERYEAETQYF,TGTGCCAGCAGCTGGGAGAGATATGAGGCGGAGACCCAGTACTTC
TRBV9,few,TRBD1,TRBJ2-6,CASSPRTGGVLSGANVLTF,TGTGCCAGCAGCCCCCGGACAGGGGGCGTTTTATCTGGGGCCAACGTCCTGACTTTC
TRBV5-1,few,.,TRBJ2-3,CASSLGNAQDTQYF,TGCGCCAGCAGCTTGGGAAATGCACAAGATACGCAGTATTTT
TRBV29-1,many,TRBD1,TRBJ2-2,CSVEGRGRESGELFF,TGCAGCGTTGAGGGCAGGGGGCGCGAGAGCGGGGAGCTGTTTTTT
TRBV7-8,.,.,TRBJ1-5,CASSFNGAPQHF,TGTGCCAGCAGCTTTAACGGGGCGCCCCAGCATTTT
TRBV5-8,few,.,TRBJ2-7,CASSLNSGVVYEQYF,TGTGCCAGCAGCTTGAATTCAGGGGTCGTCTACGAGCAGTACTTC
TRBV27,.,.,TRBJ1-1,CASSWGQKSEAFF,TGTGCCAGCAGTTGGGGGCAGAAAAGTGAAGCTTTCTTT
TRBV7-8,many,.,TRBJ1-1,CASSLVPGLNTEAFF,TGTGCCAGCAGCTTAGTTCCGGGGCTCAACACTGAAGCTTTCTTT
TRBV29-1,few,.,TRBJ1-2,CSVEGPGGNGYTF,TGCAGCGTTGAAGGGCCGGGGGGGAATGGCTACACCTTC
TRBV4-1,few,.,TRBJ2-3,CASSRQPGGSDTQYF,TGCGCCAGCAGCCGCCAGCCGGGCGGGTCAGATACGCAGTATTTT
TRBV12-3/TRBV12-4,many,.,TRBJ2-5,CASSGLGFQETQYF,TGTGCCAGCAGTGGATTGGGGTTCCAAGAGACCCAGTACTTC
TRBV19,.,.,TRBJ2-2,CASIRPGNTGELFF,TGTGCCAGTATCCGGCCGGGTAACACCGGGGAGCTGTTTTTT
TRBV29-1,.,.,TRBJ2-7,CSVEAGSSYEQYF,TGCAGCGTTGAGGCCGGATCCTCCTACGAGCAGTACTTC